These 22 T cell receptor beta chains share one sample of origin, sequenced in a study of blood T cell repertoires in COVID-19. The table came from immunoSEQ multiplex PCR; TCRdb's copy has only in-frame clones and leaves some out. The profile shows fewer than 70,000 clones, roughly 83% of them singletons. Material for sequencing was peripheral blood. The receptors were sampled from a man aged 50-60 years with active COVID-19.

In this sample, this clone turned up once. V is TRBV19 and J is TRBJ2-1; possibly TRBD2 for D (6 bases). The germline CDR1 and CDR2 sequences are LNHDA and SQIVND (reference sequence). V was shortened by 5 bases and J by 0 bases, with 11 bases between the two germline ends. This CDR3 comprises 15 residues. The CDR3 DNA reads TGTGCCAGTAGTTCGGACGGGAGCTCCTACAATGAGCAGTTCTTC. It is translated as CASSSDGSSYNEQFF.

This rearrangement joins TRBV7-2 to TRBJ2-7; the D is unclear. Trimming removed 1 base at V and 3 bases at J, with 13 bases between. CDR3 length equals 15 residues. Germline CDR1 and CDR2: SGHTA and FQGNSA. In DNA form, the CDR3 reads TGTGCCAGCAGCTTAGGCTCCGCGGATCTCTACGAGCAGTACTTC. Its protein product is CASSLGSADLYEQYF.

This chain uses TRBV7-9 with TRBJ2-1, with TRBD1 matching 7 bases. This CDR3 is built from 14 residues. CDR1 is SEHNR and CDR2 is FQNEAQ in the germline V gene (reference sequence). V was pared by 5 bases and J by 8 bases, with 9 bases of the junction left unmatched. Here the CDR3 reads CASSGGQMFDEQFF. In DNA form, the CDR3 reads TGTGCCAGCAGCGGGGGACAGATGTTCGATGAGCAGTTCTTC.

V and J are TRBV27 and TRBJ2-2; maybe TRBD2 (6 bases). Trimming took 4 bases from V and 3 from J, leaving 18 bases between them. This CDR3 is 17 amino acids long. Germline CDR1 is MNHEY and CDR2 is SMNVEV (reference sequence). The CDR3 DNA follows: TGTGCCAGCAGTTCGGCTTGGATAGCGGTCCACACCGGGGAGCTGTTTTTT. Protein product: CASSSAWIAVHTGELFF.

V gene TRBV15 combines with J gene TRBJ2-5; 8 bases are shared with TRBD2. The germline V gene has CDR1 LNHNV and CDR2 YYDKDF (reference sequence). Trimming cost V 3 bases and J 2 bases; bases outside gene matches: 8. This CDR3 has 16 amino acids. CDR3 nucleotides: TGTGCCACCAGCAGGGGGGGGATAGCGGGGCAAGAGACCCAGTACTTC. This translates into CATSRGGIAGQETQYF.

The chain employs TRBV4-1 and TRBJ2-4; a weak D match, TRBD2 (5 bases). The V end was cut by 4 bases, the J end by 4 bases, with 14 bases between. The CDR3 has 15 amino acids. Germline values: CDR1 MGHRA, CDR2 YSYEKL. Here the CDR3 reads CASSPTDREKNIQYF. DNA of the CDR3: TGCGCCAGCAGCCCGACGGACCGGGAAAAAAACATTCAGTACTTC.

The chain couples TRBV15 to TRBJ1-2; TRBD1 agrees at 8 bases. V shed 0 bases, J shed 5 bases, and the junction held 8 bases outside the gene matches. The CDR3 contains 16 residues. Germline CDR1 reads LNHNV; CDR2 reads YYDKDF (reference sequence). CDR3 sequence (DNA): TGTGCCACCAGCAGAGACCTAGCGACAGGGGAGTATGGCTACACCTTC. Protein product: CATSRDLATGEYGYTF.

The chain couples TRBV5-1 to TRBJ2-1; 8 positions agree with TRBD2. The CDR3 is 14 amino acids. V lost 1 base and J lost 9; bases outside the gene matches: 6. The germline CDR1 and CDR2 sequences are SGHRS and YFSETQ. The CDR3: CASSLSGGPGEQFF. The CDR3 region has the DNA TGCGCCAGCAGCTTGTCGGGAGGGCCGGGTGAGCAGTTCTTC.

The J gene is TRBJ2-2, the V gene TRBV19; D remains ambiguous. Germline V gene data show CDR1 as LNHDA and CDR2 as SQIVND (reference sequence). The ends were cut back, 5 bases at V and 5 bases at J, with 3 bases in the middle. The length of the CDR3 is 11 residues. CDR3: CASSVTGELFF. CDR3 DNA: TGTGCCAGTAGTGTAACCGGGGAGCTGTTTTTT.

The chain joins TRBV19 to TRBJ1-6, with a weak D call TRBD1 (6 bases). Germline CDR1 reads LNHDA; CDR2 reads SQIVND (reference sequence). V lost 7 bases, J lost 4 bases, and 17 bases lay in between. The CDR3 has 16 residues. CDR3 coding DNA: TGTGCCAGTACCTTCGGCGGGGGGGCTTATAATTCACCCCTCCACTTT. As protein: CASTFGGGAYNSPLHF.

This chain links TRBV13 with TRBJ2-7; D is possibly TRBD1 (5 bases). Per germline, CDR1 PRHDT and CDR2 FYEKMQ (reference sequence). V lost 0 bases and J 4 bases, leaving 7 bases between the germline ends. The CDR3 loop spans 13 amino acids. The CDR3 here is CASSLGDSYEQYF. In DNA, the CDR3 is TGTGCCAGCAGCTTAGGTGACAGTTACGAGCAGTACTTC.

CDR3 loop: CASGGQPNEKLFF. The CDR3 DNA sequence: TGCGCCAGCGGGGGACAGCCTAATGAAAAACTGTTTTTT. This chain uses TRBV5-1 with TRBJ1-4; TRBD1 aligns across 7 bases. V lost 7 bases, J lost 3 bases, and 3 bases stayed unmatched. The CDR3 has 13 amino acids. CDR1 is SGHRS and CDR2 is YFSETQ in the germline V gene.

This chain uses TRBV24-1 with TRBJ2-5, with D maybe TRBD2 (5 bases). The CDR3 consists of 13 residues. Trimming stripped 9 bases from V and 2 bases from J, with 12 bases between. Germline values: CDR1 KGHDR, CDR2 SFDVKD. The CDR3 sequence is CATGPGGQETQYF. CDR3 nucleotide sequence: TGTGCCACCGGGCCAGGAGGACAAGAGACCCAGTACTTC.

The chain recombines TRBV11-2 with TRBJ2-3; TRBD1 agrees at 10 bases. CDR1 is SGHAT, CDR2 FQNNGV, per germline. The CDR3 extends over 16 amino acids. V gave up 5 bases and J gave up 6 bases; unmatched junction bases: 11. The CDR3 coding sequence is TGTGCCAGCAGCCCAGGACGACAGGGGGCGAGCGATACGCAGTATTTT. Translated, it gives CASSPGRQGASDTQYF.

This clone was observed a handful of times. The rearrangement joins TRBV19 to TRBJ2-5; weak D call: TRBD1 (6 bases). Trimming pared 6 bases from V and 0 bases from J, leaving 20 bases between. Per the germline V gene, CDR1 is LNHDA and CDR2 is SQIVND (reference sequence). The CDR3 runs 17 residues. CDR3 sequence (DNA): TGTGCCAGTAGGAAAATGACAGGTACCAGGGACCAAGAGACCCAGTACTTC. The encoded protein is CASRKMTGTRDQETQYF.

V usage is TRBV9 and J usage is TRBJ2-1, with 7 bases fitting TRBD2. The junction had 6 bases not matched to a gene; V was cut back by 4 bases and J by 8 bases. Germline CDR1 reads SGDLS; CDR2 reads YYNGEE. The CDR3 covers 13 residues. CDR3 region: CASSLRGVDEQFF. DNA of the CDR3: TGTGCCAGCAGCCTCCGGGGGGTCGATGAGCAGTTCTTC.

The rearrangement joins TRBV7-2 to TRBJ2-7; D possibly corresponds to TRBD1 (5 bases). V lost 1 base and J 3 bases, leaving 10 bases between the germline ends. The CDR3 runs 14 residues. Looked up from germline, CDR1 is SGHTA and CDR2 is FQGNSA. CDR3 nucleotides: TGTGCCAGCAGCTTAGATCCTAGGGGCTACGAGCAGTACTTC. This codes for CASSLDPRGYEQYF.

The chain uses TRBV15 and TRBJ2-1; a weak D match, TRBD1 (6 bases). This CDR3 spans 16 amino acids. V lost 4 bases to trimming and J lost 2 bases, with 15 bases between them. Germline V lookup: CDR1 LNHNV, CDR2 YYDKDF (reference sequence). For the CDR3, the DNA is TGTGCCACCAGCACGTTACTTGGGACAACCTACAATGAGCAGTTCTTC. Its translation: CATSTLLGTTYNEQFF.

V usage is TRBV11-2 and J usage is TRBJ2-7, with 8 bases that match TRBD1. The CDR3 is made up of 16 amino acids. Germline V gene lookup returns CDR1 SGHAT and CDR2 FQNNGV. V was clipped by 5 bases and J by 2 bases; unmatched bases: 11. CDR3 protein: CASSLVGGTGAYEQYF. For the CDR3, the DNA is TGTGCCAGCAGCCTGGTAGGCGGGACAGGAGCCTACGAGCAGTACTTC. Drawing the rest from reference TRBV11-2 and TRBJ2-7, the complete variable domain is EAGVAQSPRYKIIEKRQSVAFWCNPISGHATLYWYQQILGQGPKLLIQFQNNGVVDDSQLPKDRFSAERLKGVDSTLKIQPAKLEDSAVYLCASSLVGGTGAYEQYFGPGTRLTVT.

The V call is TRBV12-3 or TRBV12-4, the J call TRBJ1-2; TRBD1 might be the D (5 bases). This CDR3 has 13 amino acids. V lost 6 bases to trimming and J lost 8 bases, with 16 bases between them. DNA for the CDR3: TGTGCCAGCAGCAAAGGGGCCCCTGGAGGCTACACCTTC. Amino acid sequence: CASSKGAPGGYTF.

The chain recombines TRBV9 with TRBJ2-1; D is possibly TRBD2 (5 bases). This CDR3 region has 14 residues. Trimming removed 7 bases from V and 0 bases from J, with 11 bases in between. CDR1 SGDLS and CDR2 YYNGEE come from the germline V gene. CDR3 coding DNA: TGTGCCAGCGGTCGAGGGAGCTCCTACAATGAGCAGTTCTTC. Amino acids: CASGRGSSYNEQFF.

The gene calls are TRBV9 and TRBJ2-3; 7 nucleotides align to TRBD2. This CDR3 comprises 15 residues. Trimming removed 3 bases from V and 3 bases from J; junction bases left unmatched: 7. Looked up from germline, CDR1 is SGDLS and CDR2 is YYNGEE. CDR3 protein: CASSAHGGITDTQYF. CDR3 in DNA: TGTGCCAGCAGCGCCCACGGGGGGATAACAGATACGCAGTATTTT.